The 20 T cell receptor beta chains presented below share a single source sample, sequenced in a study of CD8+CD57+ T cells in acquired aplastic anemia. Genomic DNA was employed as the template in profiling TCR beta VDJ and CDR3. TCRdb ran MiXCR on the reads and lists one entry per CDR3 protein. The sample yields about 220,000 distinct CDR3 sequences, approximately 35% seen once. The sequenced material came from sorted CD4+, CD8+, or CD8+CD57+ T cells (not recorded which) from PBMCs. These receptors all come from a human donor in good health, serving as a control.

In this sample, this clonotype turned up many times. V usage is TRBV2 and J usage is TRBJ1-4, with 7 bases that match TRBD1. The V gene end was trimmed by 3 bases and the J gene end by 7 bases; junction bases not matched to a gene: 11. The V gene's germline CDR1 is SNHLY and CDR2 FYNNEI. The CDR3 is 16 amino acids. The CDR3 region has the DNA TGTGCCAGCAGTGAGGTCAGCAGGGGGATTGGTGAAAAACTGTTTTTT. Protein: CASSEVSRGIGEKLFF.

The genes are TRBV7-6 and TRBJ2-5; D gene uncertain. The V end lost 4 bases, the J end lost 5 bases, and 5 bases lay between the germline ends. Germline CDR1 is SGHVS and CDR2 is FNYEAQ. This CDR3 has 11 residues. The CDR3 sequence is CASSSSETQYF. DNA for the CDR3: TGTGCCAGCAGCTCATCGGAGACCCAGTACTTC.

Regarding this clonotype: One end of the junction does not line up with germline, which may come from a read error. This chain links TRBV25-1 with TRBJ1-5; a weak D match, TRBD1 (5 bases). This CDR3 region has 13 residues. The germline V gene has CDR1 MGHDK and CDR2 SYGVNS. CDR3 nucleotides: TGTGCCAGTAGTGCGGGGGAACATCAGCCCCAGCATTTT. This gives the protein CASSAGEHQPQHF.

V gene TRBV2 combines with J gene TRBJ2-5, with 8 bases aligning to TRBD1. J was trimmed by 7 bases and V by 6 bases; bases with no gene match: 7. Germline CDR1 SNHLY, CDR2 FYNNEI. The CDR3 contains 13 residues. The CDR3, as DNA: TGTGCCAGCAGGGAGACAGGGGAGAGGACCCAGTACTTC. Protein sequence: CASRETGERTQYF.

At least ten counts were recorded for this clonotype. V usage is TRBV25-1 and J usage is TRBJ1-5; 9 bases match TRBD1. The CDR3 runs 14 residues. V lost 2 bases and J lost 4; bases outside the gene matches: 0. Germline CDR1 is MGHDK and CDR2 is SYGVNS. The CDR3 sequence is CASSEGTGNQPQHF. CDR3 nucleotide sequence: TGTGCCAGCAGTGAAGGGACAGGGAATCAGCCCCAGCATTTT.

This clonotype was recorded at least ten times. The J gene is TRBJ1-1, the V gene TRBV25-1; D might be TRBD1 (5 bases). The ends were cut back, 4 bases at V and 3 bases at J, with 12 bases in the middle. Germline lookup yields CDR1 MGHDK and CDR2 SYGVNS. This CDR3 spans 14 amino acids. The CDR3 nucleotides are TGTGCCAGCAGTGGGGACTTCTGGGACACTGAAGCTTTCTTT. Amino acids: CASSGDFWDTEAFF.

The table lists this clonotype with many counts. The V call is TRBV12-3 or TRBV12-4, the J call TRBJ1-2, with unresolved D. The CDR3 is 13 residues long. V was pared by 3 bases and J by 1 base, with 6 bases between. CDR3 sequence (DNA): TGTGCCAGCAGTTTGCTAGTTAACTATGGCTACACCTTC. Protein: CASSLLVNYGYTF.

This clonotype occurred many times. The gene calls are TRBV20-1 and TRBJ2-5; TRBD2 agrees at 7 bases. The CDR3 loop spans 13 amino acids. In germline, CDR1 is DFQATT, CDR2 SNEGSKA (reference sequence). J lost 2 bases, V lost 3 bases, and 3 bases had no gene match. The CDR3 protein is CSASWGGQETQYF. Here the CDR3 DNA reads TGCAGTGCTAGTTGGGGGGGGCAAGAGACCCAGTACTTC.

This clonotype was found a few times. V is TRBV4-2 and J is TRBJ2-1; tentative D call: TRBD1 (6 bases). V was cut by 5 bases and J by 4 bases, with 15 bases left in between. Germline V gene data show CDR1 as LGHNA and CDR2 as YNFKEQ. The CDR3 contains 15 residues. This CDR3 reads CASSATRGPYNEQFF. In DNA, the CDR3 is TGTGCCAGCAGCGCAACCAGGGGCCCGTACAATGAGCAGTTCTTC.

As regards this clonotype: A read error may be the cause here, since a much bigger clone is one base away. Since no conserved phenylalanine or tryptophan closes the CDR3, a read error is the likely cause. The chain employs TRBV12-3 or TRBV12-4 and TRBJ1-2; the match to TRBD1 covers 9 bases. The CDR3 is 13 residues long. Trimming removed 0 bases from V and 8 bases from J; junction bases left unmatched: 1. The CDR3 DNA is TGTGCCAGCAGTTTAGCGGACAGGGGAGGCTACACCCTC. It specifies CASSLADRGGYTL.

This sequence joins TRBV5-1 and TRBJ1-6, with 11 nucleotides matching TRBD1. The J segment lost 7 bases and the V segment lost 5 bases, leaving 11 bases of the junction unmatched. Germline assignment: CDR1 SGHRS and CDR2 YFSETQ. The CDR3 consists of 17 residues. The CDR3 sequence: CASRLDRGRHLNSPLHF. CDR3 sequence (DNA): TGCGCCAGCAGACTGGACAGGGGGCGCCATTTGAATTCACCCCTCCACTTT.

This clonotype was counted at least ten times. This rearrangement joins TRBV2 to TRBJ2-2, with 11 bases lining up with TRBD2. The CDR3 spans 16 residues. From germline, CDR1 is SNHLY and CDR2 FYNNEI. J was trimmed by 1 base and V by 7 bases; bases with no gene match: 5. CDR3: CASNPLAGGNTGELFF. The CDR3 DNA reads as TGTGCCAGCAACCCCCTAGCGGGAGGGAACACCGGGGAGCTGTTTTTT.

Turning to this clonotype: At one end, the junction sequence differs from germline, possibly due to a read error. The genes are TRBV2 and TRBJ1-1; D is undetermined. Per the germline V gene, CDR1 is SNHLY and CDR2 is FYNNEI. This CDR3 spans 18 amino acids. The CDR3 DNA reads TGTGCCAGCAGTGATTTGCTGGACCCCCGATGGGTAAACACTGACGCTTTCTTT. Its protein product is CASSDLLDPRWVNTDAFF.

This clonotype came up many times. V gene TRBV5-6 combines with J gene TRBJ2-7, with D perhaps matching TRBD1 or TRBD2 (5 bases each). Trimming cost V 4 bases and J 6 bases, with 14 bases left between them. The CDR3 is 13 residues long. The germline V gene has CDR1 SGHDT and CDR2 YYEEEE. Written as DNA, the CDR3 is TGTGCCAGCAGCCCGGGACGAGGTCTCGAGCAGTACTTC. This codes for CASSPGRGLEQYF. Together with reference TRBV5-6 and TRBJ2-7, the CDR3 gives the full variable domain: DAGVTQSPTHLIKTRGQQVTLRCSPKSGHDTVSWYQQALGQGPQFIFQYYEEEERQRGNFPDRFSGHQFPNYSSELNVNALLLGDSALYLCASSPGRGLEQYFGPGTRLTVT.

This clonotype was recorded at least ten times. The chain employs TRBV4-1 and TRBJ1-2; weak D call: TRBD1 (5 bases). Per germline, CDR1 MGHRA and CDR2 YSYEKL. This CDR3 spans 16 amino acids. Trimming took off 3 bases at V and 8 bases at J, with 22 bases between the two ends. As DNA, the CDR3 is TGCGCCAGCAGCCACTACTTACGGGGCCCCCATGACGGCTACACCTTC. This translates into CASSHYLRGPHDGYTF.

The chain couples TRBV6-1 to TRBJ2-7; D ambiguous. Germline V gene lookup returns CDR1 MNHNS and CDR2 SASEGT. This CDR3 is 12 amino acids long. V was cut by 10 bases and J by 0 bases, with 10 bases left in between. CDR3 protein: CAIGGDSYEQYF. CDR3 coding DNA: TGTGCCATCGGCGGTGACTCCTACGAGCAGTACTTC.

The chain combines TRBV5-1 with TRBJ1-1; D unclear. Germline V gene sequence: CDR1 SGHRS, CDR2 YFSETQ. CDR3 length: 14 residues. V gave up 0 bases and J gave up 4 bases, with 10 bases separating them. The CDR3 loop is CASSLAALGTEAFF. The CDR3, as DNA: TGCGCCAGCAGCTTGGCCGCTCTGGGCACTGAAGCTTTCTTT.

This clonotype was seen at least ten times. V is TRBV20-1 and J is TRBJ2-5; TRBD2 matches at 11 bases. CDR1 is DFQATT, CDR2 SNEGSKA, per germline (reference sequence). The CDR3 length is 15 residues. With 4 bases clipped from V and 5 bases from J, the junction kept 9 bases outside the gene matches. The CDR3 region is CSAKLAGGDMETQYF. CDR3 in DNA: TGCAGTGCTAAGCTAGCGGGGGGCGATATGGAGACCCAGTACTTC.

This clonotype was detected ten times or more. V gene TRBV7-2 combines with J gene TRBJ2-5; 8 bases align to TRBD2. The CDR3 runs to 17 residues. V dropped 2 bases and J dropped 0; count of bases not matched to a gene: 8. Germline V gene lookup returns CDR1 SGHTA and CDR2 FQGNSA. CDR3 DNA: TGTGCCAGCAGCTTATTTCCGCGGGGGGCGAACCAAGAGACCCAGTACTTC. Amino acids: CASSLFPRGANQETQYF.

This clonotype occurred a few times. V gene TRBV20-1 combines with J gene TRBJ2-2; D possibly corresponds to TRBD2 (6 bases). V lost 2 bases and J lost 6, with 16 bases in between. The CDR3 is made up of 15 amino acids. Germline loops: CDR1 DFQATT, CDR2 SNEGSKA (reference sequence). CDR3 nucleotide sequence: TGCAGTGCTAGACCAGCTCGGGGGTGGTCCGGGGAGCTGTTTTTT. The encoded protein is CSARPARGWSGELFF.